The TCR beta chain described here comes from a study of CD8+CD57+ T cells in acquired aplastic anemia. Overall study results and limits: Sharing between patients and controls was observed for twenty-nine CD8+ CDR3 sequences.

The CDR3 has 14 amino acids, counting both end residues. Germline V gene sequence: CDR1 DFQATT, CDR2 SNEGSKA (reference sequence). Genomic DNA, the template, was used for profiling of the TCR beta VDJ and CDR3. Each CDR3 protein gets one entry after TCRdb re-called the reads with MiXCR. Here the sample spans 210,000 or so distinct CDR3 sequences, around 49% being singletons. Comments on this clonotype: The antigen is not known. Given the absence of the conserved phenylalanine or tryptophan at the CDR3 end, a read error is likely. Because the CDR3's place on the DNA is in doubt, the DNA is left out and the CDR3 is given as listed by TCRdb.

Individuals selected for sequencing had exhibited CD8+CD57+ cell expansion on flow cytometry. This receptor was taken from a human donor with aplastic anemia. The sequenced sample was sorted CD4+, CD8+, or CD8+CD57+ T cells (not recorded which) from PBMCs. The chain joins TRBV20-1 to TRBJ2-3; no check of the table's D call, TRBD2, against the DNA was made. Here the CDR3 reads CSARDGGAHRYAVV.